These T cell receptor beta chains were read from a single sample in a study of CD4 and CD8 cells across lung adenocarcinoma regions. TCRdb reanalysed the PCR reads using MiXCR and keeps one entry per CDR3 protein. Seen here are 5,500 to 7,500 distinct CDR3 sequences, about 50% observed once, and the top ten hold about 39%. Sequencing was carried out using CD8+ T cells from the center of a lung tumor. The source is a male donor with lung adenocarcinoma. The CD4 and CD8 labels of this study may be unreliable. Both conserved end residues are part of each CDR3. Fields, in order: D gene, V gene, J gene, CDR3 protein. D genes are given only for firm matches.

D gene: TRBD1
V gene: TRBV6-1
J gene: TRBJ1-2
CDR3 protein: CASSEAPQGASDYGYTF

D gene: NA
V gene: TRBV6-5
J gene: TRBJ2-1
CDR3 protein: CASSFPAQSSYNEQFF

D gene: NA
V gene: TRBV27
J gene: TRBJ2-4
CDR3 protein: CASSLRGPGAKDIQYF

D gene: NA
V gene: TRBV6-1
J gene: TRBJ2-5
CDR3 protein: CARGSETVSIDTQYF

D gene: NA
V gene: TRBV7-2
J gene: TRBJ2-1
CDR3 protein: CASSPTGRYNEQFF

D gene: NA
V gene: TRBV27
J gene: TRBJ2-3
CDR3 protein: CASRGRGAGGPETQYF

D gene: TRBD1
V gene: TRBV6-1
J gene: TRBJ2-3
CDR3 protein: CATGEGGRVKDTQYF

D gene: TRBD2
V gene: TRBV5-4
J gene: TRBJ2-1
CDR3 protein: CASSRGGLAGAPFNEQFF

D gene: NA
V gene: TRBV27
J gene: TRBJ2-5
CDR3 protein: CASWGMGRESQYF

D gene: NA
V gene: TRBV6-1
J gene: TRBJ2-3
CDR3 protein: CARSSETQYF

D gene: NA
V gene: TRBV10-3
J gene: TRBJ2-3
CDR3 protein: CAKALQAGSTDAQYF

D gene: NA
V gene: TRBV27
J gene: TRBJ2-1
CDR3 protein: CASSWDGYEQFF

D gene: TRBD2
V gene: TRBV5-1
J gene: TRBJ2-5
CDR3 protein: CASSRGLAGVGETQYF

D gene: NA
V gene: TRBV6-1
J gene: NA
CDR3 protein: CASSAPPGWETQYF

D gene: NA
V gene: TRBV6-5
J gene: NA
CDR3 protein: CASSYSERPGRGWVCYNTQYF

D gene: TRBD2
V gene: TRBV6-1
J gene: TRBJ2-1
CDR3 protein: CASSEVGWGTSGSREQFF

D gene: TRBD2
V gene: TRBV27
J gene: NA
CDR3 protein: CASSFPGTSGNEQFF

D gene: NA
V gene: TRBV10-1
J gene: TRBJ2-5
CDR3 protein: CAGSGRGHPDTQYF

D gene: NA
V gene: TRBV7-2
J gene: TRBJ2-5
CDR3 protein: CASSLRAPTAQYF

D gene: TRBD1
V gene: TRBV6-6
J gene: TRBJ1-5
CDR3 protein: CASSSRTGLTNQPQHF

D gene: TRBD1
V gene: TRBV6-1
J gene: TRBJ2-6
CDR3 protein: CASRADRGGSGANVLTF

D gene: TRBD2
V gene: TRBV10-2
J gene: TRBJ2-7
CDR3 protein: CASRAGTSPYEQYF

D gene: NA
V gene: TRBV27
J gene: NA
CDR3 protein: CASRGDWSPYEQYF

D gene: NA
V gene: TRBV6-5
J gene: TRBJ1-1
CDR3 protein: CASSYSRVNTEAFF

D gene: NA
V gene: TRBV25-1
J gene: TRBJ2-3
CDR3 protein: CASGGYGGSGPDTQYF

D gene: TRBD2
V gene: TRBV3-1
J gene: TRBJ2-5
CDR3 protein: CASSQDGTSGSWGETQYF

D gene: TRBD1
V gene: TRBV7-2
J gene: TRBJ2-3
CDR3 protein: CASTRGTGGTDTQYF

D gene: NA
V gene: TRBV7-2
J gene: TRBJ2-5
CDR3 protein: CASIPWDQETQYF

D gene: TRBD2
V gene: TRBV7-8
J gene: TRBJ2-3
CDR3 protein: CASSLNPPGLAGVQTDTKYF

D gene: TRBD2
V gene: TRBV3-1
J gene: TRBJ2-1
CDR3 protein: CASSQSGSFYNEQFF

D gene: TRBD2
V gene: TRBV7-2
J gene: TRBJ2-3
CDR3 protein: CASTNSSGLAGRPRETQYF

D gene: NA
V gene: TRBV6-1
J gene: TRBJ1-5
CDR3 protein: CASRSTDYQPQHF

D gene: TRBD2
V gene: TRBV6-1
J gene: TRBJ2-1
CDR3 protein: CASSELAGGYNEQFF

D gene: TRBD2
V gene: TRBV6-2/TRBV6-3
J gene: TRBJ2-1
CDR3 protein: CASSSRLAGGYNEQFF

D gene: TRBD1
V gene: TRBV6-5
J gene: TRBJ1-1
CDR3 protein: CASSSGQGAQRTEAFF

D gene: TRBD2
V gene: TRBV27
J gene: TRBJ2-3
CDR3 protein: CASSSRGVGAKNIQYF

D gene: TRBD2
V gene: TRBV6-1
J gene: TRBJ2-1
CDR3 protein: CASRQGLAGARNDEQFF

D gene: NA
V gene: TRBV6-1
J gene: TRBJ2-3
CDR3 protein: CASSDGGLGGRDTDTQYF

D gene: TRBD2
V gene: TRBV6-5
J gene: TRBJ2-1
CDR3 protein: CASSYSTSGHGEQFF

D gene: TRBD1
V gene: TRBV6-1
J gene: TRBJ1-2
CDR3 protein: CASSERGQASPYTF

D gene: NA
V gene: TRBV27
J gene: TRBJ2-3
CDR3 protein: CGGRPLETQYF

D gene: NA
V gene: TRBV11-1
J gene: NA
CDR3 protein: CASSPVTGPSYEQYF

D gene: NA
V gene: TRBV6-5
J gene: NA
CDR3 protein: CASSYDTLETQYF

D gene: TRBD2
V gene: TRBV6-8
J gene: NA
CDR3 protein: CASSEGLGGRDQDTQYF

D gene: TRBD1
V gene: TRBV6-5
J gene: TRBJ2-3
CDR3 protein: CASSPRQGTDTQYF

D gene: NA
V gene: TRBV6-1
J gene: TRBJ2-3
CDR3 protein: CASSEEAGGPDTQYF

D gene: TRBD1
V gene: TRBV7-2
J gene: NA
CDR3 protein: CASSLVGQGFLEQYF

D gene: NA
V gene: TRBV19
J gene: TRBJ2-1
CDR3 protein: CASSAQVLYNEQFF

D gene: NA
V gene: TRBV27
J gene: TRBJ2-3
CDR3 protein: CARGPKPGDKDTQYF

D gene: TRBD2
V gene: TRBV6-1
J gene: TRBJ2-1
CDR3 protein: CASSDFGLASRSSYNEQFF

D gene: TRBD2
V gene: TRBV10-3
J gene: TRBJ2-3
CDR3 protein: CAISGARGSGRSADTQYF

D gene: TRBD1
V gene: TRBV27
J gene: TRBJ2-1
CDR3 protein: CASSTGTGEDTEQFF

D gene: NA
V gene: TRBV20-1
J gene: TRBJ2-1
CDR3 protein: CSATRESSYNEQFF

D gene: NA
V gene: TRBV27
J gene: TRBJ2-5
CDR3 protein: CASSLGGTQYF

D gene: TRBD1
V gene: TRBV6-1
J gene: TRBJ2-2
CDR3 protein: CASGKQTGALNTDTLYF

D gene: NA
V gene: TRBV4-1
J gene: NA
CDR3 protein: CASSQDFSAPGGRTYEQYF

D gene: NA
V gene: TRBV6-1
J gene: TRBJ2-5
CDR3 protein: CASSEALGERDADTQYF

D gene: NA
V gene: TRBV6-1
J gene: TRBJ1-2
CDR3 protein: CASSEDAANYGYTF

D gene: NA
V gene: TRBV2
J gene: TRBJ2-1
CDR3 protein: CASSMNRGDEQFF